The 10 T cell receptor beta chains presented below share a single source sample, sequenced in a study of blood T cell repertoires in COVID-19 (dated by TCRdb to 2020 to 2021). Receptor amplification or capture employed the immunoSEQ multiplex PCR assay. The clones in this table, taken by TCRdb from immuneACCESS, are in-frame only. Not every clone is retained; where verified, under half of the shortfall comes from an unresolved V gene, and the cause of the rest is unknown. A total of some 200,000 clones appear in this sample, 80% to 90% of them only once. The ten largest clones capture 3% to 3.5% of the sample. The sample consisted of PBMCs or T cells enriched from blood (not recorded which). These receptors originate from a woman younger than 30 in a cohort exposed to, infected with or recovered from COVID-19 (not recorded which).

The V and J genes are TRBV5-1 and TRBJ1-1, with 8 positions matching TRBD1. Trimming removed 4 bases from V and 0 bases from J; junction bases left unmatched: 11. Germline loops: CDR1 SGHRS, CDR2 YFSETQ. The CDR3 extends over 17 amino acids. The CDR3 bases are TGCGCCAGCAGCGCCACCCGACAGGGGAGAATGAACACTGAAGCTTTCTTT. Amino acid sequence: CASSATRQGRMNTEAFF.

A single count supports this clone. The V and J genes are TRBV7-9 and TRBJ1-2; 7 bases fit TRBD1. Germline lookup yields CDR1 SEHNR and CDR2 FQNEAQ (reference sequence). Trimming removed 5 bases from V and 4 bases from J; junction bases left unmatched: 10. This CDR3 comprises 15 residues. In DNA form, the CDR3 reads TGTGCCAGCAGCCCTCACGGACAGGAAATCTATGGCTACACCTTC. Translating gives CASSPHGQEIYGYTF.

The rearrangement joins TRBV5-4 to TRBJ1-2, with D uncertain. Germline CDR1 SGHNT, CDR2 YYREEE (reference sequence). V lost 4 bases, J lost 5 bases, and 15 bases lay in between. The CDR3 consists of 14 residues. The CDR3 DNA is TGTGCCAGCAGCCTCCATTTAGAGGGATATGGCTACACCTTC. It translates to CASSLHLEGYGYTF.

The chain carries TRBV7-2 and TRBJ1-5; 7 nucleotides match TRBD1. The germline CDR1 and CDR2 sequences are SGHTA and FQGNSA. V was clipped by 4 bases and J by 7 bases; unmatched bases: 4. The CDR3 loop spans 13 amino acids. CDR3 nucleotide sequence: TGTGCCAGCAGCTCTGACAGGGAGCAGCCCCAGCATTTT. Translating it yields CASSSDREQPQHF.

The J gene is TRBJ2-2, the V gene TRBV7-3, with D tentatively TRBD2 (6 bases). The CDR3 is made up of 15 amino acids. V dropped 4 bases and J dropped 5 bases, with 14 bases sitting between them. Per germline, CDR1 SGHTA and CDR2 FQGTGA. CDR3 amino acids: CASSSQAGLTGELFF. Written as DNA, the CDR3 is TGTGCCAGCAGCTCTCAGGCGGGGTTAACCGGGGAGCTGTTTTTT.

The V and J genes are TRBV5-5 and TRBJ1-2, with a possible D match to TRBD1 (5 bases). CDR1 and CDR2 from the germline V gene are SGHKS and YYEKEE (reference sequence). Trimming shortened V by 0 bases and J by 8 bases, and 11 bases separated the two germline ends. The CDR3 totals 13 residues. CDR3 residues: CASSLAGGWGYTF. CDR3 bases: TGTGCCAGCAGCTTGGCCGGGGGTTGGGGCTACACCTTC.

In nucleotides, the CDR3 is TGTGCCAGCAGCCCGCCGGGACAGGGACCCTATAATTCACCCCTCCACTTT. Translated, it gives CASSPPGQGPYNSPLHF. The chain combines TRBV28 with TRBJ1-6, with 9 positions matching TRBD1. The CDR3 is made up of 17 amino acids. CDR1 is MDHEN, CDR2 SYDVKM, per germline. Unmatched junction bases numbered 8, after V lost 6 bases and J lost 2 bases.

This clone was seen once. The chain joins TRBV5-6 to TRBJ2-1; D perhaps matches TRBD1 (6 bases). This CDR3 is 12 amino acids long. In germline, CDR1 is SGHDT, CDR2 YYEEEE. V gave up 4 bases and J gave up 5 bases, with 7 bases separating them. The DNA of the CDR3 is TGTGCCAGCAGCAGGACAGACAATGAGCAGTTCTTC. This codes for CASSRTDNEQFF.

This chain connects TRBV30 to TRBJ2-1, with 7 bases identical to TRBD2. The V gene's germline CDR1 is GTSNPN and CDR2 SVGIG (reference sequence). The CDR3 covers 14 residues. V shed 7 bases and J 9 bases; nucleotides not matched to a gene: 15. CDR3 in amino acids: CAFRGGAGVGEQFF. The CDR3 DNA reads TGTGCCTTCCGGGGAGGGGCGGGAGTGGGTGAGCAGTTCTTC.

V and J are TRBV7-6 and TRBJ1-6; 9 positions agree with TRBD1. V lost 3 bases and J lost 7; bases outside the gene matches: 4. This CDR3 contains 15 residues. The V gene's germline CDR1 is SGHVS and CDR2 FNYEAQ. The CDR3 sequence is CASSLGQGQNSPLHF. The DNA for the CDR3 is TGTGCCAGCAGCTTGGGACAGGGTCAGAATTCACCCCTCCACTTT.